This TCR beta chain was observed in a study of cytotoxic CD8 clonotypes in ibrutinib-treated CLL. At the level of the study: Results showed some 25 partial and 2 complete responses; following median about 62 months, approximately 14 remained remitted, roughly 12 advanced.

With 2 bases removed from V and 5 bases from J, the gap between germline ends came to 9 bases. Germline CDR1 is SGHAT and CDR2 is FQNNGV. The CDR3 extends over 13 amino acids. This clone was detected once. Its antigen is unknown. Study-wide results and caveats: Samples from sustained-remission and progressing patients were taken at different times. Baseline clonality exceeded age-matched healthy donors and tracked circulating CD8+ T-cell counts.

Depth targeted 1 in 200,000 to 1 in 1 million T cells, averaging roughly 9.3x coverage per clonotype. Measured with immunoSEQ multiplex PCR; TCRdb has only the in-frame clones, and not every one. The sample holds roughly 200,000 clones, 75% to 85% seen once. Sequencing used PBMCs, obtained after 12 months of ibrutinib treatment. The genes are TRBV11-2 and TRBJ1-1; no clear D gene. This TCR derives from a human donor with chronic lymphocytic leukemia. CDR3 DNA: TGTGCCAGCAGCTTATTTCGGTATACTGAAGCTTTCTTT. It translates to CASSLFRYTEAFF.